This T cell receptor beta chain appears in the sequencing data of a study of OX40 agonist ivuxolimab in advanced cancers. V was pared by 6 bases and J by 6 bases, with 6 bases of the junction left unmatched. This CDR3 comprises 14 residues. CDR1 is SGHVS and CDR2 is FQNEAQ in the germline V gene. Comments on this clone: Its target is unknown.

Sequenced by immunoSEQ multiplex PCR; TCRdb stores in-frame clones only, minus some. The data hold approximately 72,000 clones, with 65% to 90% observed a single time. Study-wide results and limits: Nonresponders, in some cases, also had low normalized T-cell clonal expansion.

The sequences come from CD4+ or CD8+ T cells sorted from blood, collected in a trial of the OX40 agonist ivuxolimab. The chain couples TRBV7-8 to TRBJ2-7; TRBD1 matches 12 bases. The TCR sequence derives from an adult with an advanced solid tumor such as melanoma, head and neck, liver or kidney cancer. The CDR3 spells CASRTGTGGSEQYF. The CDR3 DNA reads as TGTGCCAGCAGAACCGGGACAGGGGGCTCCGAGCAGTACTTC.